This is a list of T cell receptor beta chains from one sample in a study of T-cell memory formation after mild COVID-19. TCRdb re-derived calls from the 5' RACE reads in MiXCR, one entry per CDR3 protein. The sample holds around 110,000 distinct CDR3 sequences; 17% are singletons and the top ten take around 28%. The sequencing input was PBMCs or a T cell subset sorted from them (not recorded which). These receptors originate from an adult woman who had mild COVID-19 (a few samples of this study predate the infection). Cell type and time point are not known. Both conserved end residues are part of each CDR3. A D gene is named only where the DNA matches it firmly. The listing skips clone size in some rows; elsewhere it reads once, few, many or a size class.

v_gene	j_gene	d_gene	abundance	CDR3nt	CDR3aa
TRBV5-1	TRBJ2-2	.	few	TGCGCCAGCAGCTTGGTTGGTACCTCCCGCACCGGGGAGCTGTTTTTT	CASSLVGTSRTGELFF
TRBV7-9	TRBJ1-2	.	.	TGTGCCAGCAGCTTTGGGTCGGAATCCACCTTC	CASSFGSESTF
TRBV7-9	TRBJ2-1	TRBD1	.	TGTGCCAGCAGCTGGGCACAGGGGGCGCGTGAGCAGTTCTTC	CASSWAQGAREQFF
TRBV7-8	TRBJ2-7	.	.	TGTGCCAGCAGCGACGGTCCGGGACAAGCCTACGAGCAGTACTTC	CASSDGPGQAYEQYF
TRBV9	TRBJ2-7	TRBD2	.	TGTGCCAGCAGCCCGAAAGGTGGGCTAGCGGCCTTCGACGAGCAGTACTTC	CASSPKGGLAAFDEQYF
TRBV11-2	TRBJ1-1	TRBD1	few	TGTGCCAGCAGCCCTGGACAGGCGTATAACACTGAAGCTTTCTTT	CASSPGQAYNTEAFF
TRBV5-6	TRBJ1-1	TRBD1	.	TGTGCCAGCAGCCCGACAGGGTTAATTTACACTGAAGCTTTCTTT	CASSPTGLIYTEAFF
TRBV7-9	TRBJ2-1	TRBD1	.	TGTGCCAGCAGCTTACCCGTCGGGACAGTGAGCTCCTACAATGAGCAGTTCTTC	CASSLPVGTVSSYNEQFF
TRBV12-3/TRBV12-4	TRBJ2-1	TRBD2	.	TGTGCCAGCAGTTCCTACACCGGGACTAGGGATGAGCAGTTCTTC	CASSSYTGTRDEQFF
TRBV20-1	TRBJ2-7	.	.	TGCAGTGCTACACGCTTAAATTTCATACACGAGCAGTACTTC	CSATRLNFIHEQYF
TRBV2	TRBJ2-1	TRBD1	.	TGTGCCAGCAGTACACCAGGGACAGGAAACTCCTACAATGAGCAGTTCTTC	CASSTPGTGNSYNEQFF
TRBV12-3/TRBV12-4	TRBJ2-5	TRBD1	few	TGTGCCAGCAGCAACGGCGACTTCGGGACAGGCCTCCAAGAGACCCAGTACTTC	CASSNGDFGTGLQETQYF
TRBV24-1	TRBJ2-1	TRBD2	few	TGTGCCACCAGTGATTTGATGACTAGCGGGAGCCGGAATGAGCAGTTCTTC	CATSDLMTSGSRNEQFF
TRBV15	TRBJ2-7	.	.	TGTGCCACCAGCAGAGAGGACGGAGACTACGAGCAGTACTTC	CATSREDGDYEQYF
TRBV4-1	TRBJ1-1	TRBD1	.	TGCGCCAGCAGCCCACTGACAGGGAGTTCCACTGAAGCTTTCTTT	CASSPLTGSSTEAFF
TRBV15	TRBJ2-1	.	many	TGTGCCACCAGCCGCCACCAGGGGTCTAGCGGAGAAGTAAACCGCAATGAGCAGTTCTTC	CATSRHQGSSGEVNRNEQFF
TRBV5-6	TRBJ1-1	TRBD1	.	TGTGCCAGCAGCCCGGGACAGGGGCGGGACACTGAAGCTTTCTTT	CASSPGQGRDTEAFF
TRBV5-1	TRBJ1-5	.	.	TGCGCCAGCAGCTTGGGTGCTAGGACTCAGGGGTCGAATCAGCCCCAGCATTTT	CASSLGARTQGSNQPQHF
TRBV7-6	TRBJ2-7	TRBD1	few	TGTGCCAGCAGCTTGAACTCAGGGGGCTACTACGAGCAGTACTTC	CASSLNSGGYYEQYF
TRBV4-2	TRBJ2-7	TRBD1	few	TGTGCCAGCAGCCAAGACCCGACAGGGCCGCTCTACGAGCAGTACTTC	CASSQDPTGPLYEQYF
TRBV7-9	TRBJ2-3	.	.	TGTGCCAGCAGCTTAAACCAGCGGCTAGCCGGGACAGATACGCAGTATTTT	CASSLNQRLAGTDTQYF
TRBV7-2	TRBJ2-6	TRBD1	few	TGTGCCAGCAGCCCCTACAGGGGTGTTCTCTCTGGGGCCAACGTCCTGACTTTC	CASSPYRGVLSGANVLTF
TRBV6-5	TRBJ2-3	.	few	TGTGCCAGCGCATTTCAGGGTGGGACAGATACGCAGTATTTT	CASAFQGGTDTQYF
TRBV2	TRBJ1-1	.	.	TGTGCCAGCAAACCTGTGAACACTGAAGCTTTCTTT	CASKPVNTEAFF
TRBV12-3/TRBV12-4	TRBJ1-1	.	.	TGTGCCAGCAGTCGTAAGGACAGACCGAACACTGAAGCTTTCTTT	CASSRKDRPNTEAFF
TRBV12-3/TRBV12-4	TRBJ1-1	.	many	TGTGCCAGCAGTCCGACCATGAACACTGAAGCTTTCTTT	CASSPTMNTEAFF
TRBV6-1	TRBJ2-7	TRBD1	.	TGTGCCAGCAGTGTAGATGGGACAGGGTTCTACGAGCAGTACTTC	CASSVDGTGFYEQYF
TRBV12-5	TRBJ2-1	TRBD1	.	TGTGCTAGTGGTTACCAGGGGGTTTACAATGAGCAGTTCTTC	CASGYQGVYNEQFF
TRBV29-1	TRBJ2-3	TRBD2	.	TGCAGCGTTGAAGACGAGCGGGGGGATGCCACAGATACGCAGTATTTT	CSVEDERGDATDTQYF
TRBV4-1	TRBJ1-2	TRBD1	.	TGCGCCAGCAGCCAAGAGACAGGGTCGTCTAACTATGGCTACACCTTC	CASSQETGSSNYGYTF
TRBV7-2	TRBJ2-1	.	many	TGTGCCAGCAGCTTAGGCAACGTCAATGAGCAGTTCTTC	CASSLGNVNEQFF
TRBV24-1	TRBJ1-2	TRBD1	.	TGTGCCACCAGTGATTGGACAGGGTCTGGCGACACCTTC	CATSDWTGSGDTF
TRBV6-1	TRBJ2-7	TRBD2	.	TGTGCCAGCAGTGAAGATGAGACTAGCGGGAGTTATCCGTACTTC	CASSEDETSGSYPYF
TRBV11-2	TRBJ2-7	.	few	TGTGCCAGCAGCTTAGAACCTCAGGGATACGAGCAGTACTTC	CASSLEPQGYEQYF
TRBV29-1	TRBJ2-7	.	.	TGCAGCGTTGCCGCCAGTCCGGAGGGGTCGTACGAGCAGTACTTC	CSVAASPEGSYEQYF
TRBV30	TRBJ2-7	TRBD1	few	TGTGCCTGGAGTGTAGGGACAGCCTACGAGCAGTACTTC	CAWSVGTAYEQYF
TRBV4-1	TRBJ2-7	.	.	TGCGCCAGCAGCCAGAAACAGGGCCACGAGCAGTACTTC	CASSQKQGHEQYF
TRBV7-9	TRBJ1-2	TRBD1	.	TGTGCCAGCAGCAACGGAAAGGGACAGCTTACAGGCTACACCTTC	CASSNGKGQLTGYTF
TRBV4-1	TRBJ1-5	.	.	TGCGCCAGCAGCCCTCATCAGGACCTTAGCAATCAGCCCAAGCATTTT	CASSPHQDLSNQPKHF
TRBV20-1	TRBJ1-3	.	.	TGCAGTGCCATTGGATGGGGGCCCGGAAACACCATATATTTT	CSAIGWGPGNTIYF
TRBV12-3/TRBV12-4	TRBJ1-5	TRBD1	.	TGTGCCAGCAGTTTAGCCCAGTGGGACAGGGGGTATCAGCCCCAGCATTTT	CASSLAQWDRGYQPQHF
TRBV24-1	TRBJ2-7	.	.	TGTGCCACCAGTGACGGCCGCTCTTTCTACGAGCAGTACTTC	CATSDGRSFYEQYF
TRBV9	TRBJ2-3	.	few	TGTGCCAGCAGCGTAGGAGGGGTGGATACGCAGTATTTT	CASSVGGVDTQYF
TRBV3-1	TRBJ2-1	.	few	TGTGCCAGCAGCCAAGATGCCCCTTCAGGCATTCAGTTCTTC	CASSQDAPSGIQFF
TRBV15	TRBJ2-5	TRBD2	few	TGTGCCACCAGCAGAGATGGGACTAGCGGGGTTCAAGAGACCCAGTACTTC	CATSRDGTSGVQETQYF
TRBV30	TRBJ1-4	.	large	TGTGCCTGGAGTGTACCCATGGATCTTTCGGGCGAAAAACTGTTTTTT	CAWSVPMDLSGEKLFF
TRBV7-6	TRBJ2-1	TRBD1	.	TGTGCCAGCAGCTTAGCGCGACAGGGTGGTATCAATGAGCAGTTCTTC	CASSLARQGGINEQFF
TRBV4-1	TRBJ2-7	TRBD2	.	TGCGCCAGCAGCCAGCCGGGACTAGCCTCCGACGAGCAGTACTTC	CASSQPGLASDEQYF
TRBV4-1	TRBJ2-2	TRBD1	.	TGCGCCAGCAGCCAAGTAGGGACAGGGGTCACCGGGGAGCTGTTTTTT	CASSQVGTGVTGELFF
TRBV7-3	TRBJ2-2	TRBD1	.	TGTGCCAGCAGCTCACCCGGACAGGGGGCGCTCACCGGGGAGCTGTTTTTT	CASSSPGQGALTGELFF
TRBV25-1	TRBJ2-1	.	.	TGTGCCAGCACTGATTCTTGGCCAGGGTCGGTCTACAATGAGCAGTTCTTC	CASTDSWPGSVYNEQFF
TRBV20-1	TRBJ2-7	.	.	TGCAGTGCTAGAGAGGGTCGGGGTTCCGAGCAGTACTTC	CSAREGRGSEQYF
TRBV4-1	TRBJ1-2	.	.	TGCGCCAGCAGCCAAGTCGGACTACGGGGCTACACCTTC	CASSQVGLRGYTF
TRBV5-4	TRBJ2-3	TRBD2	few	TGTGCCAGCAGCGAAGTAGCGGGGGCCCCCCTCGGGACGCAGTATTTT	CASSEVAGAPLGTQYF
TRBV4-2	TRBJ1-6	.	.	TGTGCCAGCAGCCAAGATCAAAAGGGGAACTCACCCCTCCACTTT	CASSQDQKGNSPLHF
TRBV11-2	TRBJ1-6	.	.	TGTGCCAGCAGCTTAGTTGGTGACAGATACTATAATTCACCCCTCCACTTT	CASSLVGDRYYNSPLHF
TRBV12-3/TRBV12-4	TRBJ1-1	.	few	TGTGCCAGTAGATCTATGAACACTGAAGCTTTCTTT	CASRSMNTEAFF
TRBV2	TRBJ2-7	.	many	TGTGCCAGCAGTGCTAGACCCCTCGGCGAGCAGTACTTC	CASSARPLGEQYF